This T cell receptor (beta chain) was identified during a study of monozygotic twins with inflammatory bowel disease. On this clonotype itself: The antigen is unknown.

Each CDR3 protein gets one entry in TCRdb, which reprocessed the 5' RACE reads and gives no DNA. The sample table includes around 150,000 distinct CDR3 sequences. Per the germline V gene, CDR1 is KGHDR and CDR2 is SFDVKD. The CDR3 has 17 amino acids. Findings of the study overall: Clonotypes shared with others were fewer in IBD patients than in healthy twins, especially with disease activity. Patients got different immunosuppressive treatments, which may have made their repertoires more variable. Lower TCRbeta diversity (inverse Simpson) was seen in IBD patients than in healthy co-twins.

Sequencing used blood. The sequence was collected from a human donor with ulcerative colitis or Crohn's disease, or a healthy co-twin of an affected twin (not recorded which). The J gene is TRBJ1-2, the V gene TRBV24-1; TCRdb picks TRBD1, but there is no DNA to check that call. This chain's CDR3 is CATSEARTGGFGNGYTF.